This TCR beta chain was captured by sequencing in a study of blood T cell repertoires in COVID-19. The V end lost 0 bases, the J end lost 8 bases, and 11 bases lay between the germline ends. CDR1 and CDR2 (germline): MDHEN, SYDVKM. The length of the CDR3 is 14 residues. This clone was seen once. Per the authors' pipeline: Quantification of nucleated cells was approximated via reference gene primer amplification. TCRdb's table, derived via immunoSEQ multiplex PCR, lists solely in-frame clones and lacks some. V, J and clone size are those of that table, while D and trimming were read from the DNA. This sample has 200,000 to 250,000 clones, with more than 75% found just once.

The source of this sequence is a man between 50 and 59 years old who had recovered from COVID-19. Material for sequencing was peripheral blood. The chain carries TRBV28 and TRBJ1-5; D perhaps matches TRBD1 (5 bases). DNA for the CDR3: TGTGCCAGCAGTTTATGGGCAGGGAAAGAGCCCCAGCATTTT. Its protein is CASSLWAGKEPQHF.